This T cell receptor (beta chain) was captured in a study of blood T cell repertoires in COVID-19 (dated by TCRdb to the early 2020s). In the study overall: Samples covering the acute and convalescent phases of COVID-19 were provided by collaborators in the United States, Italy and Spain. The prospective study material was composed of cDNA or gDNA derived from T cells, B-cell-depleted T cells, or PBMCs. Deeply sampled blood TCRbeta repertoires from subjects exposed to, actively infected with, or recovered from COVID-19 were included in the dataset. A freely available public database, intended as a resource for researchers studying the immune response to SARS-CoV-2, is where the repertoires were released. Samples came from the ongoing ImmuneRACE study (first 160 participants) plus 1,254 subjects from 6 global collaborators. The sample metadata nearly always contained a de-identified subject ID, COVID-19 status, age in years and sex. Where HLA class I and class II types were available, the types were taken from metadata supplied by the sample provider, not from assay-based typing.

Broader findings and caveats from the paper: Clinical and demographic metadata were provided uncurated, with the amount varying by source and participant.

The immunoSEQ Assay, a bias-controlled multiplex PCR, was used to amplify TCRbeta CDR3 regions from genomic DNA. The paper's processing steps were these. The number of nucleated cells in each sample was estimated by amplification of reference gene primers within the assay. Sequence reads were collapsed and filtered to measure the absolute abundance of every unique TCRbeta CDR3 rearrangement. Productive Simpson clonality was computed per sample as the square root of Simpson's diversity index over productive rearrangements. In TCRdb, the immuneACCESS table is reduced to in-frame sequences with V and J assigned. These tables do not hold every clone; where another copy was compared, an unresolved V gene accounts for under half, and the others remain unexplained. Clonal size and the V and J genes are those of that table, whereas D and trimming came from the DNA. The sample has 250,000 to 300,000 clones on record, roughly nine tenths of them singletons. The ten most abundant clones make up about 4% of the sample.

Whole blood was collected in K2EDTA tubes by collaborating institutions according to the institutions' own protocols. For TCRbeta analysis, collaborators shipped samples as frozen whole blood, isolated PBMCs, or DNA extracted from either of those sample types. As for this clone: It lacks a known antigen. Base qualities are not provided; no much larger clone lies one nucleotide away.

At the junction V is shortened by 0 bases and J by 3 bases, with 8 bases in between. CDR1 MGHDK and CDR2 SYGVNS are derived from the germline V gene. Counted from cysteine to phenylalanine, this CDR3 has 14 amino acids. The sequence is cut down to CDR3 DNA, 42 bases in frame from base 1. The sequencing sample was made of peripheral blood. This sequence originates from a man aged 18 to 30 with active or convalescent COVID-19. The chain is assembled from TRBV25-1 and TRBJ1-1; the D gene identity is not certain. The bases are TGTGCCAGCAGTGAATACGTAACGGACACTGAAGCTTTCTTT. The encoded protein is CASSEYVTDTEAFF.